These T cell receptor beta chains were read from a single sample in a study of blood T cell repertoires in COVID-19. Sequencing was performed with immunoSEQ multiplex PCR; in TCRdb, only in-frame clones are kept and a portion is missing. The sample yields more than 200,000 clones, around 84% seen once. Sequencing was done on a sample of peripheral blood. The receptor set was obtained from a man aged 50-59 years with COVID-19, enrolled during active disease. Both conserved end residues are part of each CDR3. The D gene is left open where the match is weak. Clone size is given for some rows only: seen once, a few or many times, or a class if the clone is expanded.

CDR3aa: CASSRGRDGYTF
CDR3nt: TGTGCCAGCAGTAGGGGGCGCGACGGCTACACCTTC
d_gene: TRBD1
abundance: -
v_gene: TRBV6-2/TRBV6-3
j_gene: TRBJ1-2

CDR3aa: CASSQDLGGAPYEQYF
CDR3nt: TGTGCCAGCAGCCAAGATTTGGGGGGAGCCCCCTACGAGCAGTACTTC
d_gene: -
abundance: -
v_gene: TRBV3-1/TRBV3-2
j_gene: TRBJ2-7

CDR3aa: CASSTPIGRGLVLGGYTF
CDR3nt: TGTGCCAGTAGTACTCCAATAGGTAGGGGACTAGTTTTAGGCGGCTACACCTTC
d_gene: -
abundance: once
v_gene: TRBV19
j_gene: TRBJ1-2

CDR3aa: CASSLGQGLFKKLFF
CDR3nt: TGCGCCAGCAGCTTGGGACAGGGGCTCTTTAAAAAACTGTTTTTT
d_gene: TRBD1
abundance: -
v_gene: TRBV5-1
j_gene: TRBJ1-4

CDR3aa: CASASDGLAGTDTQYF
CDR3nt: TGTGCCAGCGCGAGTGACGGGCTAGCGGGAACAGATACGCAGTATTTT
d_gene: TRBD2
abundance: -
v_gene: TRBV2
j_gene: TRBJ2-3

CDR3aa: CASSHRGTAFLETQYF
CDR3nt: TGTGCCAGCAGCCACCGTGGGACTGCATTCCTCGAGACCCAGTACTTC
d_gene: -
abundance: -
v_gene: TRBV14
j_gene: TRBJ2-5

CDR3aa: CASSSTHRGYEQYF
CDR3nt: TGTGCCAGCAGCTCAACACACCGGGGCTACGAGCAGTACTTC
d_gene: -
abundance: -
v_gene: TRBV7-9
j_gene: TRBJ2-7

CDR3aa: CASSPPVRETQYF
CDR3nt: TGTGCCAGCAGTCCCCCCGTACGGGAGACCCAGTACTTC
d_gene: -
abundance: -
v_gene: TRBV12-3/TRBV12-4
j_gene: TRBJ2-5

CDR3aa: CASRAAQNTEAFF
CDR3nt: TGTGCCAGCAGGGCGGCCCAAAACACTGAAGCTTTCTTT
d_gene: -
abundance: -
v_gene: TRBV28
j_gene: TRBJ1-1

CDR3aa: CASSGGRLSDTQYF
CDR3nt: TGTGCCAGCAGCGGGGGCCGACTGTCAGATACGCAGTATTTT
d_gene: -
abundance: -
v_gene: TRBV9
j_gene: TRBJ2-3

CDR3aa: CATTPSGNNEQFF
CDR3nt: TGTGCCACCACCCCTAGCGGGAACAATGAGCAGTTCTTC
d_gene: TRBD2
abundance: -
v_gene: TRBV6-6
j_gene: TRBJ2-1

CDR3aa: CASSTTGRTGELFF
CDR3nt: TGCGCCAGCAGCACGACAGGGAGAACCGGGGAGCTGTTTTTT
d_gene: TRBD1
abundance: -
v_gene: TRBV5-1
j_gene: TRBJ2-2

CDR3aa: CASSQERLAGWSTDTQYF
CDR3nt: TGCGCCAGCAGCCAAGAAAGGCTAGCGGGATGGTCCACAGATACGCAGTATTTT
d_gene: TRBD2
abundance: many
v_gene: TRBV4-1
j_gene: TRBJ2-3

CDR3aa: CASSVGQTVHEQYF
CDR3nt: TGCGCCAGCAGCGTTGGACAGACGGTCCACGAGCAGTACTTC
d_gene: -
abundance: -
v_gene: TRBV5-1
j_gene: TRBJ2-7

CDR3aa: CASSIGAGGQETQYF
CDR3nt: TGTGCCAGTAGTATAGGAGCAGGGGGCCAAGAGACCCAGTACTTC
d_gene: TRBD1
abundance: -
v_gene: TRBV19
j_gene: TRBJ2-5

CDR3aa: CASSQDVAATNEKLFF
CDR3nt: TGTGCCAGCAGCCAAGACGTGGCTGCAACTAATGAAAAACTGTTTTTT
d_gene: -
abundance: -
v_gene: TRBV3-1/TRBV3-2
j_gene: TRBJ1-4

CDR3aa: CSASTGGGSTYNEQFF
CDR3nt: TGCAGTGCTAGTACAGGGGGCGGGAGTACCTACAATGAGCAGTTCTTC
d_gene: TRBD1
abundance: -
v_gene: TRBV20-1
j_gene: TRBJ2-1

CDR3aa: CATSDLLGQGAGEQFF
CDR3nt: TGTGCCACCAGTGATTTACTGGGACAGGGGGCCGGAGAGCAGTTCTTC
d_gene: TRBD1
abundance: -
v_gene: TRBV24-1
j_gene: TRBJ2-1

CDR3aa: CASSLAGSSYEQYF
CDR3nt: TGTGCCAGCAGTTTAGCGGGGAGCTCCTACGAGCAGTACTTC
d_gene: -
abundance: -
v_gene: TRBV27
j_gene: TRBJ2-7

CDR3aa: CASSHTGNEETQYF
CDR3nt: TGCGCCAGCAGCCATACCGGGAACGAAGAGACCCAGTACTTC
d_gene: -
abundance: -
v_gene: TRBV5-1
j_gene: TRBJ2-5

CDR3aa: CASSPKRTGKLFF
CDR3nt: TGTGCCAGCAGTCCCAAACGGACAGGAAAACTGTTTTTT
d_gene: TRBD1
abundance: -
v_gene: TRBV27
j_gene: TRBJ1-4

CDR3aa: CASSPDLSGNQPQHF
CDR3nt: TGTGCCAGCTCACCTGATCTGTCAGGGAATCAGCCCCAGCATTTT
d_gene: -
abundance: -
v_gene: TRBV18
j_gene: TRBJ1-5

CDR3aa: CASSAGANTEAFF
CDR3nt: TGTGCCAGCAGTGCTGGGGCCAACACTGAAGCTTTCTTT
d_gene: -
abundance: -
v_gene: TRBV6-4
j_gene: TRBJ1-1